Below are 19 T cell receptor beta chains sequenced from a single sample in a study of shared clonotypes between healthy human individuals. Sequenced by immunoSEQ multiplex PCR; TCRdb stores in-frame clones only, minus some. The repertoire has about 960,000 clones, around three quarters of them found once; the top ten carry around 1.5%. Sequenced input: memory CD4+ T cells sorted from blood. Subset given: CD45RA-negative fraction. The receptors were sampled from a man aged 18 to 29 in good health.

To note about this clone: Only one base separates this from a far larger clonotype, so it likely reflects a read error. Because the CDR3 is missing its conserved closing phenylalanine or tryptophan, this is likely a read error. The chain recombines TRBV6-5 with TRBJ1-1, with no clear D. The germline CDR1 and CDR2 sequences are MNHEY and SVGAGI. The CDR3 is 13 residues long. Trimming removed 8 bases from V and 3 bases from J, with 13 bases in between. This CDR3 reads CASPMVGDTEAFS. The DNA of the CDR3 is TGTGCCAGCCCTATGGTGGGAGACACTGAAGCTTTCTCT.

This chain connects TRBV30 to TRBJ1-1, with a possible D match to TRBD1 (5 bases). Per germline, CDR1 GTSNPN and CDR2 SVGIG (reference sequence). Trimming took off 0 bases at V and 5 bases at J, with 10 bases between the two ends. The CDR3 runs 13 residues. In nucleotides, the CDR3 is TGTGCCTGGAGTGTCCAGGGATGGACTGAAGCTTTCTTT. Its translation: CAWSVQGWTEAFF. Variable domain in full (rest from reference TRBV30 and TRBJ1-1): SQTIHQWPATLVQPVGSPLSLECTVEGTSNPNLYWYRQAAGRGLQLLFYSVGIGQISSEVPQNLSASRPQDRQFILSSKKLLLSDSGFYLCAWSVQGWTEAFFGQGTRLTVV.

The gene calls are TRBV5-1 and TRBJ2-1; TRBD2 matches 8 bases. Germline CDR1 reads SGHRS; CDR2 reads YFSETQ. Germline trimming cut 6 bases from V and 5 bases from J; bases unmatched to any gene: 7. The CDR3 is 14 amino acids. In DNA, the CDR3 is TGCGCCAGCAACCCATTCGGGGGGGACAATGAGCAGTTCTTC. This codes for CASNPFGGDNEQFF.

This clone was observed a few times. The V and J genes are TRBV19 and TRBJ2-7; 7 bases map to TRBD2. Unmatched junction bases numbered 7, after V lost 4 bases and J lost 4 bases. This CDR3 contains 14 residues. Germline CDR1 and CDR2: LNHDA and SQIVND (reference sequence). The CDR3 spells CASSTPGGVYEQYF. The CDR3 bases are TGTGCCAGTAGTACGCCTGGGGGGGTTTACGAGCAGTACTTC.

The genes are TRBV7-9 and TRBJ1-1; no reliable D call. CDR1 is SEHNR, CDR2 FQNEAQ, per germline (reference sequence). There are 11 residues in the CDR3. Trimming pared 5 bases from V and 7 bases from J, leaving 8 bases between. CDR3 residues: CASSAQIEAFF. For the CDR3, the DNA is TGTGCCAGCAGCGCACAGATTGAAGCTTTCTTT.

The chain carries TRBV6-5 and TRBJ2-2; possible D gene TRBD2, 5 bases. Between the trimmed V and J ends, which lost 7 bases and 4 bases, there was a span of 16 bases. CDR1 is MNHEY, CDR2 SVGAGI, per germline. The CDR3 has 15 residues. CDR3 amino acids: CASTPAGSGTGELFF. The CDR3 nucleotides are TGTGCCAGCACGCCGGCGGGCTCGGGCACCGGGGAGCTGTTTTTT.

The CDR3 coding sequence is TGTGCCAGCAGCCCTGATAGCAATCAGCCCCAGCATTTT. Amino acid sequence: CASSPDSNQPQHF. V gene TRBV4-2 combines with J gene TRBJ1-5; no definite D call. The V end was cut by 4 bases, the J end by 0 bases, with 4 bases between. This CDR3 has 13 residues. Germline values: CDR1 LGHNA, CDR2 YNFKEQ.

The chain employs TRBV5-1 and TRBJ2-3; TRBD2 matches 9 bases. This CDR3 has 15 residues. The germline gives CDR1 SGHRS, CDR2 YFSETQ. The trim removed 1 base at V and 4 bases at J, leaving 4 bases unmatched. The CDR3 is CASSLSRGGADTQYF. The CDR3 DNA follows: TGCGCCAGCAGCTTGAGTCGCGGGGGGGCAGATACGCAGTATTTT.

This chain links TRBV6-6 with TRBJ2-6, with D perhaps TRBD1 (5 bases). V was trimmed by 7 bases and J by 1 base, leaving 14 bases between them. Per the germline V gene, CDR1 is MNHNY and CDR2 is SVGAGI (reference sequence). This CDR3 is 16 amino acids long. The CDR3 sequence is CASTDSFGSGANVLTF. CDR3 sequence (DNA): TGTGCCAGCACCGACAGTTTTGGATCTGGGGCCAACGTCCTGACTTTC.

The chain joins TRBV4-1 to TRBJ1-1; weak D call: TRBD1 (5 bases). CDR3 size: 16 residues. Per the germline V gene, CDR1 is MGHRA and CDR2 is YSYEKL. V was pared by 3 bases and J by 5 bases, with 19 bases between. The CDR3 DNA follows: TGCGCCAGCAGCCACGAGACGGGACTGTCGGGGACTGAAGCTTTCTTT. This gives the protein CASSHETGLSGTEAFF.

CDR3 protein: CASSGEGGPRETQYF. CDR3 bases: TGTGCCAGCAGTGGGGAGGGAGGGCCCCGGGAGACCCAGTACTTC. The chain uses TRBV2 and TRBJ2-5, with TRBD2 matching 7 bases. J was trimmed by 5 bases and V by 4 bases; bases with no gene match: 10. The germline V gene has CDR1 SNHLY and CDR2 FYNNEI. This CDR3 is built from 15 residues. Looking up the rest from reference TRBV2 and TRBJ2-5 gives the full variable domain: EPEVTQTPSHQVTQMGQEVILRCVPISNHLYFYWYRQILGQKVEFLVSFYNNEISEKSEIFDDQFSVERPDGSNFTLKIRSTKLEDSAMYFCASSGEGGPRETQYFGPGTRLLVL.

The genes are TRBV11-2 and TRBJ1-2, with TRBD1 as a possible D gene (6 bases). The germline V gene encodes CDR1 SGHAT and CDR2 FQNNGV. The length of the CDR3 is 13 residues. Deletions cut 4 bases from V and 4 bases from J, with 10 bases between. The chain's CDR3 is CASSSQGSYGYTF. The CDR3 bases are TGTGCCAGCAGCTCCCAGGGGAGCTATGGCTACACCTTC.

The V gene is TRBV7-9, the J gene TRBJ2-5; 8 nucleotides line up with TRBD1. Unmatched junction bases numbered 13, after V lost 5 bases and J lost 2 bases. CDR3 length equals 17 residues. CDR1 is SEHNR, CDR2 FQNEAQ, per germline (reference sequence). The CDR3 loop reads CASSLRDRGPFQETQYF. DNA of the CDR3: TGTGCCAGCAGCCTACGAGACAGGGGCCCGTTTCAAGAGACCCAGTACTTC.

The chain couples TRBV7-2 to TRBJ1-1, with 9 bases identical to TRBD1. There are 15 residues in the CDR3. Germline V gives CDR1 SGHTA, CDR2 FQGNSA. With 5 bases clipped from V and 4 bases from J, the junction kept 8 bases outside the gene matches. CDR3 sequence reads: CASSTGTGRATEAFF. The CDR3, as DNA: TGTGCCAGCAGCACGGGGACAGGGAGGGCCACTGAAGCTTTCTTT.

The chain couples TRBV7-8 to TRBJ2-5; 10 bases are a match to TRBD1. The germline V gene encodes CDR1 SGHVS and CDR2 FQNEAQ. The length of the CDR3 is 15 residues. V lost 3 bases, J lost 5 bases, and 6 bases stayed unmatched. CDR3: CASSFDRGRRETQYF. CDR3 bases: TGTGCCAGCAGCTTTGACAGGGGGCGCCGGGAGACCCAGTACTTC.

The chain carries TRBV5-1 and TRBJ2-5; 7 bases line up with TRBD2. Germline-derived CDR1 and CDR2 are SGHRS and YFSETQ. V lost 2 bases, J lost 1 base, and 8 bases stayed unmatched. This CDR3 region has 16 residues. CDR3 amino acids: CASSFGKAGSQETQYF. The CDR3 DNA sequence: TGCGCCAGCAGCTTCGGGAAAGCGGGGAGCCAAGAGACCCAGTACTTC.

The chain couples TRBV6-5 to TRBJ1-5; the D gene is possibly TRBD1 (5 bases). This CDR3 region has 14 residues. Germline assignment: CDR1 MNHEY and CDR2 SVGAGI. Trimming removed 0 bases from V and 7 bases from J, with 10 bases in between. The CDR3 region has the DNA TGTGCCAGCAGTTACTCGCGGGGGTACCAGCCCCAGCATTTT. Protein: CASSYSRGYQPQHF.

This chain joins TRBV6-6 and TRBJ1-3; D remains ambiguous. This CDR3 is 14 amino acids long. V lost 2 bases and J 2 bases, leaving 7 bases between the germline ends. Germline V gene sequence: CDR1 MNHNY, CDR2 SVGAGI (reference sequence). In nucleotides, the CDR3 is TGTGCCAGCAGTTACAGGGTCCCTGGAAACACCATATATTTT. The encoded protein is CASSYRVPGNTIYF.

This chain links TRBV2 with TRBJ2-5; D is possibly TRBD1 (5 bases). V lost 7 bases and J lost 2, with 5 bases in between. This CDR3 comprises 11 residues. Germline V gene data show CDR1 as SNHLY and CDR2 as FYNNEI. In DNA form, the CDR3 reads TGTGCCAGCAACAGGCAAGAGACCCAGTACTTC. Its protein product is CASNRQETQYF.